This T cell receptor (beta chain) was obtained from a study of cytomegalovirus exposure and HLA in healthy donors. V shed 5 bases and J shed 5 bases, with 19 bases lying between them. CDR1 and CDR2 from the germline V gene are SEHNR and FQNEAQ (reference sequence). CDR3 length: 16 amino acids. Turning to this clone: The antigen is undetermined.

General study points: TCR beta V- and J-gene trimming was later associated with a missense DCLRE1C variant. The study put 150 to 200 TCR beta chains on its list as cytomegalovirus-associated.

Amplification used 60 Vbeta primers and 13 Jbeta primers. This table comes from immunoSEQ multiplex PCR, and its TCRdb copy is limited to in-frame clones, with some not included. The sample records around 110,000 clones, 65% to 85% being singletons. V usage is TRBV7-9 and J usage is TRBJ1-3; D ambiguous. The receptor was derived from a male donor in good health and CMV-seropositive. Sequenced sample: PBMCs. The CDR3, as DNA: TGTGCCAGCAGCCCTAGCCTCAAACTCACCAGAAACACCATATATTTT. The encoded protein is CASSPSLKLTRNTIYF.